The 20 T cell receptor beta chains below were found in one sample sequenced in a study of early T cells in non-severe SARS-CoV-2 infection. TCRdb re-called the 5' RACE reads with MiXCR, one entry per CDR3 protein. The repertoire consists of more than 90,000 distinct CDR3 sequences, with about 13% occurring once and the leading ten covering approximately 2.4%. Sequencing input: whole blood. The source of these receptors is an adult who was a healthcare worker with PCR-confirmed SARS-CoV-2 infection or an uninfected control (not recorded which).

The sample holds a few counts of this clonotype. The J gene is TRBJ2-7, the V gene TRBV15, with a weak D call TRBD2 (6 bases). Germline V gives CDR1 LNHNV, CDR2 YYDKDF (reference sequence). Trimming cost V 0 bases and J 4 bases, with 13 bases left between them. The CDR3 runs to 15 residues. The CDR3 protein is CATSRDPGGEYEQYF. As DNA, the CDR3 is TGTGCCACCAGCAGAGATCCCGGCGGGGAATACGAGCAGTACTTC.

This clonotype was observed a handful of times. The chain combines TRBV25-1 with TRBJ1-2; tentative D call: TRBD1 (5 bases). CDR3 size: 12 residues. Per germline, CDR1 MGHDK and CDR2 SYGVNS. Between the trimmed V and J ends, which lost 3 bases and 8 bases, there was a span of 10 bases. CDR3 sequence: CASSDKGKGYTF. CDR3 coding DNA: TGTGCCAGCAGTGATAAGGGGAAAGGCTACACCTTC.

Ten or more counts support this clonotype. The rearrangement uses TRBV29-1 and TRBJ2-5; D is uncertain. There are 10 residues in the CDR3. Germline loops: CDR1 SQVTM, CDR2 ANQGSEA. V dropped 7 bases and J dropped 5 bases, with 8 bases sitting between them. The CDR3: CSATEETQYF. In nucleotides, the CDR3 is TGCAGCGCCACTGAGGAGACCCAGTACTTC.

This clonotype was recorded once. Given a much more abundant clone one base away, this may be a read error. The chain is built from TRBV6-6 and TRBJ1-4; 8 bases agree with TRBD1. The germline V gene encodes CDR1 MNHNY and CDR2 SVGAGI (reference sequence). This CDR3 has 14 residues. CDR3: CAGSFTGTGEKLFF. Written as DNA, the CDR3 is TGTGCCGGCAGTTTTACCGGGACAGGTGAAAAACTGTTTTTT.

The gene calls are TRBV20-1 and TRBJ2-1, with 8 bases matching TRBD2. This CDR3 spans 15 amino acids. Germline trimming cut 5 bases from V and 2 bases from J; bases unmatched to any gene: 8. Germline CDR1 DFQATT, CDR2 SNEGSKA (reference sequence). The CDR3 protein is CSAPDGGGAYNEQFF. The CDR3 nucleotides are TGCAGTGCTCCTGACGGGGGGGGCGCCTACAATGAGCAGTTCTTC.

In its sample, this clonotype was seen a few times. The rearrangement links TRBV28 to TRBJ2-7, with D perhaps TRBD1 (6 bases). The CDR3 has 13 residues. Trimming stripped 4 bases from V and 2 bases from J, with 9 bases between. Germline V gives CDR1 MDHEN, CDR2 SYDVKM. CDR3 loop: CASSSTGPYEQYF. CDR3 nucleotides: TGTGCCAGCAGTTCGACAGGACCCTACGAGCAGTACTTC.

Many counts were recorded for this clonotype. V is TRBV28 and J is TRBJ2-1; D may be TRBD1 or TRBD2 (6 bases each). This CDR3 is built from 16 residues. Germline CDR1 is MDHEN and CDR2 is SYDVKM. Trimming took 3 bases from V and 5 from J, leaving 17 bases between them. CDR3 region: CASSFPPGARHNEQFF. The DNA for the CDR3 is TGTGCCAGCAGTTTCCCCCCGGGGGCCCGGCACAATGAGCAGTTCTTC.

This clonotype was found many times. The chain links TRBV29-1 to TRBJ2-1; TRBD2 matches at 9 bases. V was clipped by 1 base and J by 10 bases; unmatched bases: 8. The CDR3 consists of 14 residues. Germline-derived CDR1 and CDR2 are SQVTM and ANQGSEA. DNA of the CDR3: TGCAGCGTTGAAGGAGGTAGCGGGGGTCGCGAGCAGTTCTTC. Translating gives CSVEGGSGGREQFF.

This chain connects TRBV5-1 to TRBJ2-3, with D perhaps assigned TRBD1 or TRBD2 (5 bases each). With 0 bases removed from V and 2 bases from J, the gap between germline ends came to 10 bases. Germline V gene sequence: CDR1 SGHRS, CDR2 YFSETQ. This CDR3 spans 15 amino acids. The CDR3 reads CASSLVGDPTDTQYF. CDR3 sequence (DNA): TGCGCCAGCAGCTTGGTTGGGGACCCCACAGATACGCAGTATTTT. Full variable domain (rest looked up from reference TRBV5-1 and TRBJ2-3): KAGVTQTPRYLIKTRGQQVTLSCSPISGHRSVSWYQQTPGQGLQFLFEYFSETQRNKGNFPGRFSGRQFSNSRSEMNVSTLELGDSALYLCASSLVGDPTDTQYFGPGTRLTVL.

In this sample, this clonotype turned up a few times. This CDR3 is CASRLTGGPYEQYF. CDR3 sequence (DNA): TGCGCCAGCAGGCTGACAGGGGGACCCTACGAGCAGTACTTC. The rearrangement uses TRBV5-1 and TRBJ2-7; 9 bases fit TRBD1. Germline values: CDR1 SGHRS, CDR2 YFSETQ. This CDR3 has 14 amino acids. Trimming took 5 bases from V and 2 from J; bases not matched to a gene: 5.

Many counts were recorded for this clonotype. This CDR3 reads CASRLGQFNSPLHF. CDR3 coding DNA: TGTGCCAGCAGGTTGGGACAGTTTAATTCACCCCTCCACTTT. The chain joins TRBV11-2 to TRBJ1-6; 7 nucleotides align to TRBD1. CDR3 length: 14 amino acids. J gave up 6 bases and V 6 bases, and 5 bases lay outside the gene matches. Germline CDR1 and CDR2: SGHAT and FQNNGV.

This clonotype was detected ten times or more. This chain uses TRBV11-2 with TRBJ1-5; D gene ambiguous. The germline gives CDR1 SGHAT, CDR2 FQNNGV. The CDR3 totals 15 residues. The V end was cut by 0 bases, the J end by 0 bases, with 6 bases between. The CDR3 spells CASSLDRNSNQPQHF. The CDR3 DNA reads TGTGCCAGCAGCTTAGACAGAAATAGCAATCAGCCCCAGCATTTT.

The CDR3 region is CSASSSRGYHEQFF. CDR3 coding DNA: TGCAGTGCTAGTTCCTCCCGGGGGTACCATGAGCAGTTCTTC. The chain joins TRBV20-1 to TRBJ2-1, with TRBD2 as a possible D gene (6 bases). Germline assignment: CDR1 DFQATT and CDR2 SNEGSKA (reference sequence). The V end was cut by 3 bases, the J end by 8 bases, with 17 bases between. The CDR3 totals 14 residues.

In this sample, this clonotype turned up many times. The CDR3 DNA sequence: TGTGCCAGCAGCTTAGCGGGAGGGGGCGACGGCTACACCTTC. Translation: CASSLAGGGDGYTF. The rearrangement links TRBV7-6 to TRBJ1-2, with TRBD1 identical over 7 bases. Germline V CDR1 and CDR2: SGHVS, FNYEAQ. The CDR3 covers 14 residues. With 0 bases clipped from V and 8 bases from J, the junction kept 6 bases outside the gene matches.

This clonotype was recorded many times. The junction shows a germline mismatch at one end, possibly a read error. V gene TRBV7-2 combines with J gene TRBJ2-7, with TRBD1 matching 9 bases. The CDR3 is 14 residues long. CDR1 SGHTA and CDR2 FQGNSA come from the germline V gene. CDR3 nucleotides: TGCGCCAGCCAGGACAGGGGCATTGGGAGGGAGCAGTACTTC. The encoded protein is CASQDRGIGREQYF.

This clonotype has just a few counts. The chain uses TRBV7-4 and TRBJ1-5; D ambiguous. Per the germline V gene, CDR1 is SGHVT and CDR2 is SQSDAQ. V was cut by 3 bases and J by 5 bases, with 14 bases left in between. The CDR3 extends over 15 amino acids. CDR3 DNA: TGTGCCAGCAGCTTCCCCCCACACTGCGATCAGCCCCAGCATTTT. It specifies CASSFPPHCDQPQHF.

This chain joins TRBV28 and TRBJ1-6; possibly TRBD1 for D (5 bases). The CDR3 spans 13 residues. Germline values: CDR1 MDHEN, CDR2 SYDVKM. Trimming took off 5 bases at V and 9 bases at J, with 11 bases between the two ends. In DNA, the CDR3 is TGTGCCAGCAGTCCCCGCGGGGGTTCACCCCTCCACTTT. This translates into CASSPRGGSPLHF.

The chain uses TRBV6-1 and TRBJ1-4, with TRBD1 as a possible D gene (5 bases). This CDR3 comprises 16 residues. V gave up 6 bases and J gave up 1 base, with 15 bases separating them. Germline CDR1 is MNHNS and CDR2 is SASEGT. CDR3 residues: CASSDPLRGTNEKLFF. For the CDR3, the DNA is TGTGCCAGCAGCGATCCCCTGAGGGGAACTAATGAAAAACTGTTTTTT.

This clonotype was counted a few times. CDR3 in amino acids: CSAAPALAGGPGELFF. CDR3 coding DNA: TGCAGTGCTGCACCGGCCCTGGCGGGGGGGCCCGGGGAGCTGTTTTTT. This chain joins TRBV20-1 and TRBJ2-2, with 9 bases identical to TRBD2. V trimming: 5 bases; J trimming: 6 bases; junction bases outside the gene matches: 13. Germline CDR1 DFQATT, CDR2 SNEGSKA (reference sequence). The CDR3 runs 16 residues.

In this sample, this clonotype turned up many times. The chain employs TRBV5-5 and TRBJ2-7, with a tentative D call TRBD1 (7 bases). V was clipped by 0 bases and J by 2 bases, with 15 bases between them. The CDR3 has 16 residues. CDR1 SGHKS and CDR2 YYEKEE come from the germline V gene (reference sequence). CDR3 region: CASSLEGGQWAYEQYF. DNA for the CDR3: TGTGCCAGCAGCTTGGAGGGGGGACAGTGGGCCTACGAGCAGTACTTC.